This T cell receptor beta chain was obtained from a study of T cell repertoires in cytomegalovirus infection. The J segment lost 0 bases and the V segment lost 6 bases, leaving 6 bases of the junction unmatched. Germline-derived CDR1 and CDR2 are MNHNS and SASEGT. This CDR3 contains 17 residues. A few counts support this clonotype. The antigen remains undetermined. Study-wide results and caveats: The response measured ex vivo was dominated by TCR beta clonotypes (HLA-C-restricted and CMV-specific). There were carriers of CMV plus the relevant HLA, and cumulative public TCR beta family frequency identified them.

TCRdb passed the reads through MiXCR, listing each CDR3 protein once. The data hold about 490,000 distinct CDR3 sequences, with about 30% observed a single time. J is TRBJ2-6 and V is TRBV6-1; 9 positions agree with TRBD1. This receptor was identified in a human donor in good health (CMV status not recorded). Some clones in this sample may be carry-over from other donors' samples. Sequencing was done on a sample of PBMCs. In DNA, the CDR3 is TGTGCCAGCAGAGGGACAGGGAACTACTCTGGGGCCAACGTCCTGACTTTC. Amino acid sequence: CASRGTGNYSGANVLTF.